Listed below are T cell receptor beta chains from one sample, sequenced in a study of beta chain features in type 1 diabetes. The assay was immunoSEQ multiplex PCR, and TCRdb's table has in-frame clones only and misses some. The data contain 130,000 to 150,000 clones, more than 10% of them singletons. Sequenced: central memory CD4+ T cells from blood. The receptors come from a man aged 18 to 29 with type 1 diabetes. Both conserved end residues are part of each CDR3. The order of the fields is CDR3 length, D gene, V gene, clone size, J gene, CDR3 DNA, CDR3 protein. A D gene is named only where the DNA matches it firmly. Size values are once, few and many counts, or a class for expanded clones, and some rows have none.

13	TRBD1	TRBV11-2	NA	TRBJ1-2	TGTGCCAGCAGCCCTGGACAGGGGAATGGCTACACCTTC	CASSPGQGNGYTF
14	NA	TRBV28	NA	TRBJ1-1	TGTGCCAGCAGTATTTCGGTGATGAACACTGAAGCTTTCTTT	CASSISVMNTEAFF
13	NA	TRBV10-2	NA	TRBJ2-7	TGCGCCAGCAGTGAGTCGTCGGGAACCGAGCAGTACTTC	CASSESSGTEQYF
15	TRBD1	TRBV5-6	NA	TRBJ2-7	TGTGCCAGCAGCCGTGAGACAGGGAGTACGTACGAGCAGTACTTC	CASSRETGSTYEQYF
15	NA	TRBV4-1	once	TRBJ2-3	TGCGCCAGCAGCCAAGAGGAGCGGGGCACAGATACGCAGTATTTT	CASSQEERGTDTQYF
17	TRBD2	TRBV30	NA	TRBJ2-2	TGTGCCTGGAGCCCCCCGGTCTCGGGGGGTGGAACCGGGGAGCTGTTTTTT	CAWSPPVSGGGTGELFF
16	NA	TRBV29-1	NA	TRBJ2-1	TGCAGCGTTTTACCTCCTGGGGCCCTAGATCCCAATGAGCAGTTCTTC	CSVLPPGALDPNEQFF
12	NA	TRBV5-5	few	TRBJ2-3	TGTGCCAGCAGCCAAGGGGCAGATACGCAGTATTTT	CASSQGADTQYF
15	NA	TRBV19	NA	TRBJ2-2	TGTGCCAGTAGGATCGGGGCAGGGAACACCGGGGAGCTGTTTTTT	CASRIGAGNTGELFF
14	NA	TRBV30	NA	TRBJ2-2	TGTGCCTGGAGTGCTCTTCAGGCTACCGGGGAGCTGTTTTTT	CAWSALQATGELFF
15	NA	TRBV18	NA	TRBJ1-2	TGTGCCAGCTCACCAGGGCAGGGACGCCTCTATGGCTACACCTTC	CASSPGQGRLYGYTF
16	NA	TRBV7-9	many	TRBJ2-3	TGTGCCAGCAGCTTATTAGCAGGGGATCCTACAGATACGCAGTATTTT	CASSLLAGDPTDTQYF
20	NA	TRBV9	NA	TRBJ1-5	TGTGCCAGCAGCGCGTACCGCCGGGACCCTCATCCCTATAGCAATCAGCCCCAGCATTTT	CASSAYRRDPHPYSNQPQHF
16	NA	TRBV5-1	NA	TRBJ2-5	TGCGCCAGCAGCCTTCGTATCAGTAACTCACAAGAGACCCAGTACTTC	CASSLRISNSQETQYF
9	NA	TRBV6-6	few	TRBJ1-1	TGTGCCAGCAGTTACGATCCTTTCTTT	CASSYDPFF
15	NA	TRBV9	few	TRBJ1-2	TGTGCCAGCAGCCCATGGGGTAAGGAGTACTATGGCTACACCTTC	CASSPWGKEYYGYTF
16	TRBD1	TRBV11-3	few	TRBJ2-2	TGTGCCAGCAGCAAAGGGACAGGGGAGTACACCGGGGAGCTGTTTTTT	CASSKGTGEYTGELFF
15	TRBD2	TRBV13	few	TRBJ2-3	TGTGCCAGCAGCCCAAGGACTAGCGGCACAGATACGCAGTATTTT	CASSPRTSGTDTQYF
14	TRBD2	TRBV7-8	many	TRBJ2-1	TGTGCCAGCACCCACACCCTAGCGGGGAGGGAGCAGTTCTTC	CASTHTLAGREQFF
15	TRBD1	TRBV5-1	NA	TRBJ1-6	TGCGCCAGCAGCTTGAGGATACAGGGGAATTCACCCCTCCACTTT	CASSLRIQGNSPLHF
16	TRBD2	TRBV10-3	few	TRBJ2-5	TGTGCCATCAGTGAGCCGAGGGACTATCCGGAAGAGACCCAGTACTTC	CAISEPRDYPEETQYF
15	TRBD2	TRBV7-3	NA	TRBJ2-5	TGTGCCAGCAGCTTATCGACTAGCGCCCTAGAGACCCAGTACTTC	CASSLSTSALETQYF
16	NA	TRBV13	few	TRBJ1-1	TGTGCCAGCAGCTTAACCCCCGGGCAGCCGAACACTGAAGCTTTCTTT	CASSLTPGQPNTEAFF
13	TRBD1	TRBV5-5	NA	TRBJ2-1	TGTGCCAGCTACCGGACAGGGGTCGGTGAGCAGTTCTTC	CASYRTGVGEQFF
12	TRBD2	TRBV9	few	TRBJ2-1	TGTGCCAGCAGCGTAGCGGCGGGGGGGCAGTTCTTC	CASSVAAGGQFF
12	NA	TRBV30	NA	TRBJ1-6	TGTGCCTGGAGTGTCGGGGATTCACCCCTCCACTTT	CAWSVGDSPLHF
14	NA	TRBV27	NA	TRBJ1-1	TGTGCCAGCAGAAGAGGACAGATGAACACTGAAGCTTTCTTT	CASRRGQMNTEAFF
13	TRBD1	TRBV10-1	NA	TRBJ2-7	TGCGCCAGCAGCCGCGGACAGGGTCAAAAGCAGTACTTC	CASSRGQGQKQYF
14	TRBD1	TRBV7-9	NA	TRBJ2-1	TGTGCCAGCAGCTCGGGGACAGCCAACAATGAGCAGTTCTTC	CASSSGTANNEQFF
15	NA	TRBV11-2	few	TRBJ2-5	TGTGCCAGCAGCCCCCTGATGGCGGGGACGGAGACCCAGTACTTC	CASSPLMAGTETQYF
15	NA	TRBV30	NA	TRBJ1-2	TGTGCCTGGAGTCCCCCGGGGGGGCGAGATCGCGGCTACACCTTC	CAWSPPGGRDRGYTF
17	NA	TRBV27	NA	TRBJ2-6	TGTGCCACCTCTATAAGGCCCCAGAGCTCTGGGGCCAACGTCCTGACTTTC	CATSIRPQSSGANVLTF
13	NA	TRBV5-8	few	TRBJ1-1	TGTGCCAGCACCCGCGCGAGGCCTCAGCTGGCTTTCTTT	CASTRARPQLAFF
12	NA	TRBV29-1	few	TRBJ1-1	TGCAGCGTTGGCCAAGCGAACACTGAAGCTTTCTTT	CSVGQANTEAFF
14	NA	TRBV29-1	NA	TRBJ1-1	TGCAGCGTCTCCAGGGACATCATGAACACTGAAGCTTTCTTT	CSVSRDIMNTEAFF
16	NA	TRBV5-1	NA	TRBJ2-1	TGCGCCAGCAGCTTGGGGGGCGGGGTTGGCGACAATGAGCAGTTCTTC	CASSLGGGVGDNEQFF
17	NA	TRBV9	few	TRBJ2-3	TGTGCCAGCAGCCCGCGAGGGACCCCCGGGGCCACAGATACGCAGTATTTT	CASSPRGTPGATDTQYF
11	NA	TRBV28	NA	TRBJ1-1	TGTGCCAGCAAAGCCAACACTGAAGCTTTCTTT	CASKANTEAFF
14	TRBD1	TRBV6-4	once	TRBJ2-3	TGTGCCAGCAGCCCGACAGGGGTCGCAGATACGCAGTATTTT	CASSPTGVADTQYF
14	NA	TRBV29-1	few	TRBJ2-7	TGCAGCGGATTAATAGGGGGGAGCTCCTACGAGCAGTACTTC	CSGLIGGSSYEQYF
14	TRBD1	TRBV15	few	TRBJ1-2	TGTGCCACCAGCAGCCGGACAGGGATCGGTGGCTACACCTTC	CATSSRTGIGGYTF
13	NA	TRBV4-3	NA	TRBJ1-6	TGCGCCAGCAGCCAAGAAGGCGATTCACCCCTCCACTTT	CASSQEGDSPLHF
15	TRBD1	TRBV5-1	NA	TRBJ1-5	TGCGCCAGCAGCTCGACAGGGGACAGCAATCAGCCCCAGCATTTT	CASSSTGDSNQPQHF
15	TRBD1	TRBV7-9	few	TRBJ2-2	TGTGCCAGCAGCTACGACAGGGTTGGCACCGGGGAGCTGTTTTTT	CASSYDRVGTGELFF
15	NA	TRBV7-2	few	TRBJ1-5	TGTGCCAGCAGCTCAAGCCAGGGTTGGAATCAGCCCCAGCATTTT	CASSSSQGWNQPQHF
14	NA	TRBV28	NA	TRBJ1-1	TGTGCCAGCAGTTTATTTGGGGGGGACACTGAAGCTTTCTTT	CASSLFGGDTEAFF
13	NA	TRBV30	NA	TRBJ1-5	TGTGCCTGGTCCGTCGGCCCCAATCAGCCCCAGCATTTT	CAWSVGPNQPQHF
14	NA	TRBV10-3	few	TRBJ2-2	TGTGCCATCACCCCTGGGGGCATGGCCGGGGAGCTGTTTTTT	CAITPGGMAGELFF
13	NA	TRBV7-9	NA	TRBJ1-1	TGTGCCAGCAGCTTAGCCGTAGTAGCTGAAGCTTTCTTT	CASSLAVVAEAFF
16	TRBD1	TRBV12-5	NA	TRBJ2-7	TGTGCTAGTGGTAGAACTCCCGGGACAGGGATGGACGAGCAGTACTTC	CASGRTPGTGMDEQYF
16	NA	TRBV18	NA	TRBJ1-4	TGTGCCAGCTCCCTCGGACTCCCAAGGTCGGATGAAAAACTGTTTTTT	CASSLGLPRSDEKLFF
15	TRBD1	TRBV9	many	TRBJ2-3	TGTGCCAGCAGCGTAGGTGGGACAGGGCCAGATACGCAGTATTTT	CASSVGGTGPDTQYF
16	NA	TRBV7-2	few	TRBJ2-2	TGTGCCAGCAGCTCCCAAGGACTCAAGAACACCGGGGAGCTGTTTTTT	CASSSQGLKNTGELFF